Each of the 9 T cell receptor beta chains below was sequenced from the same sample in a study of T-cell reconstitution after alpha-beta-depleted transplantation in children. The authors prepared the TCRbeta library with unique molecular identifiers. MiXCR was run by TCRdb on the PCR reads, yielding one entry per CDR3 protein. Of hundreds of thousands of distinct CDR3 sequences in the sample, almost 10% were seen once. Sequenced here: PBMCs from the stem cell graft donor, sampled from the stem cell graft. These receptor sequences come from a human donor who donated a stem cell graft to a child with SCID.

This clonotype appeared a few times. The CDR3 DNA is TGTGCCAGCAGCTTAGCGGATACACCGGGAGAGACCCAGTACTTC. Translating it yields CASSLADTPGETQYF. The chain joins TRBV7-9 to TRBJ2-5; D not certain. CDR1 is SEHNR, CDR2 FQNEAQ, per germline (reference sequence). The CDR3 spans 15 residues. V was pared by 0 bases and J by 4 bases, with 12 bases between.

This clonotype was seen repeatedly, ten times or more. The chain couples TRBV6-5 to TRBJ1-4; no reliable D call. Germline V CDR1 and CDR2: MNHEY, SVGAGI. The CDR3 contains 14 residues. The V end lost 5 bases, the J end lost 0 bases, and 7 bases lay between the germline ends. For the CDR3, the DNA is TGTGCCAGCAGTCGGACTGCAACTAATGAAAAACTGTTTTTT. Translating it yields CASSRTATNEKLFF.

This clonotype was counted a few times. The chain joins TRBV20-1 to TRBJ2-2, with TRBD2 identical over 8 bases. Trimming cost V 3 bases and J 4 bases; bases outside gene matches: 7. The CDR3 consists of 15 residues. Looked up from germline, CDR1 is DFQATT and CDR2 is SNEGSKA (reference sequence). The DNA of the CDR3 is TGCAGTGCTAGGGATCGGGGGGGCCCCACCGGGGAGCTGTTTTTT. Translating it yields CSARDRGGPTGELFF.

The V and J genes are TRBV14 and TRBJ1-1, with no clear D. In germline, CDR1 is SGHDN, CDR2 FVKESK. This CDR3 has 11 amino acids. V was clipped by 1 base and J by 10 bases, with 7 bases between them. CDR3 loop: CASSQGLIAFF. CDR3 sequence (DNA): TGTGCCAGCAGCCAAGGCCTTATAGCTTTCTTT.

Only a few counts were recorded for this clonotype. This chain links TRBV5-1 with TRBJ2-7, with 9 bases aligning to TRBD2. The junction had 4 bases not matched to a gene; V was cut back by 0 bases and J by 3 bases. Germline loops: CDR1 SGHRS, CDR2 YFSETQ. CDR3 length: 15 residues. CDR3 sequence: CASSLDAGGVYEQYF. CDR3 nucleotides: TGCGCCAGCAGCTTGGACGCGGGGGGGGTCTACGAGCAGTACTTC.

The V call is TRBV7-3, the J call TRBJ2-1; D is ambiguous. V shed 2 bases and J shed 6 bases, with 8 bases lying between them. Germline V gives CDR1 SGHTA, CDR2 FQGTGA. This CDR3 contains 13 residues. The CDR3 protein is CASSLQAANEQFF. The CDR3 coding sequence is TGTGCCAGCAGCTTACAGGCTGCCAATGAGCAGTTCTTC.

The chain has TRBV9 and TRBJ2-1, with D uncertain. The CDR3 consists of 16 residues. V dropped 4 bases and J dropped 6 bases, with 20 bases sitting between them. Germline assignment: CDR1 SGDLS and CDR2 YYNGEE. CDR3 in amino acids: CASSPRMVPSPNEQFF. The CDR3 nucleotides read TGTGCCAGCAGCCCCCGAATGGTCCCCAGCCCCAATGAGCAGTTCTTC.

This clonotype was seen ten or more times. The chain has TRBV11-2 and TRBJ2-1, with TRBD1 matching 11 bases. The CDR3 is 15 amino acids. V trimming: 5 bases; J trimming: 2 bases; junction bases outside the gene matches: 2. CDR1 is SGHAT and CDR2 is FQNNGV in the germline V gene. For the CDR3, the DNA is TGTGCCAGCAGCCCGGGACAGGGGGCCTACAATGAGCAGTTCTTC. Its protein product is CASSPGQGAYNEQFF.

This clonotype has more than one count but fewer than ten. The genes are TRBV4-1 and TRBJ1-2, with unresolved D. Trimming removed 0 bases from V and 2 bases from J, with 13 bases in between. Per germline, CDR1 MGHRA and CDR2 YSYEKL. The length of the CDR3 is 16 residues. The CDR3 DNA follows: TGCGCCAGCAGCCAAGACATGGTGGCAGTCAACTATGGCTACACCTTC. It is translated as CASSQDMVAVNYGYTF.